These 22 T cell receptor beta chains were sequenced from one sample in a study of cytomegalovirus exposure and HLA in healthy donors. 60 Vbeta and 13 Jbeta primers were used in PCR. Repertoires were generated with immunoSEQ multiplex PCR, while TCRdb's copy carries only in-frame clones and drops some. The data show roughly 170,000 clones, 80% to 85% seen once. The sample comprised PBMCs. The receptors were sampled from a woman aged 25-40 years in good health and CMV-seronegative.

The CDR3 protein is CATQSGSLGNEQFF. CDR3 coding DNA: TGTGCCACCCAGAGCGGGAGCCTCGGCAATGAGCAGTTCTTC. V gene TRBV19 combines with J gene TRBJ2-1; 8 bases align to TRBD2. The CDR3 is 14 amino acids. Losses at the gene ends were 10 bases for V and 6 bases for J; bases not matched to a gene: 11. Germline assignment: CDR1 LNHDA and CDR2 SQIVND (reference sequence).

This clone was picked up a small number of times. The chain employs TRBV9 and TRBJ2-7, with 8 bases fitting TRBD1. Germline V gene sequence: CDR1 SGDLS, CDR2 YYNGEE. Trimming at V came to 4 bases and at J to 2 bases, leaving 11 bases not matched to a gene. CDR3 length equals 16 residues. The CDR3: CASSPRSDRAAYEQYF. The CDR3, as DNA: TGTGCCAGCAGCCCAAGGTCGGACAGGGCCGCCTACGAGCAGTACTTC.

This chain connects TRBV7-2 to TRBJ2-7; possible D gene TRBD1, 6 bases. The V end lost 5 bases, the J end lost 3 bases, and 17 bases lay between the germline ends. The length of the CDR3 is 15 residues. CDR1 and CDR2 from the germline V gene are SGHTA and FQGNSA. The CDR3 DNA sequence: TGTGCCAGCAGCCCCCCGGACAGCCAACACTACGAGCAGTACTTC. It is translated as CASSPPDSQHYEQYF.

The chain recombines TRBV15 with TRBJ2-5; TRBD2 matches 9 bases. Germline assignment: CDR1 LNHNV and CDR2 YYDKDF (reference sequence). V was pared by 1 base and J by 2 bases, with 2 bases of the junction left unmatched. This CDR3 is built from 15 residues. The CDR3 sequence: CATSRAAGGQETQYF. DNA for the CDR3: TGTGCCACCAGCAGAGCGGCGGGAGGGCAAGAGACCCAGTACTTC.

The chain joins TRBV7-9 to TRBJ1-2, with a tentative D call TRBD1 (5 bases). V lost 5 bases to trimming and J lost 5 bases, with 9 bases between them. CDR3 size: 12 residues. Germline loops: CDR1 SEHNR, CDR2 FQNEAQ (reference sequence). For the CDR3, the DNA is TGTGCCAGCAGCCCGACAGAGTATGGCTACACCTTC. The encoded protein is CASSPTEYGYTF.

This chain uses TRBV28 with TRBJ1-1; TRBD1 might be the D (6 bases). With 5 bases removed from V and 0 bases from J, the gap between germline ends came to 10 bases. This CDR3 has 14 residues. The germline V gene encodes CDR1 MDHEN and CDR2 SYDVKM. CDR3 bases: TGTGCCAGCAGTGCCGGACAGTTGAACACTGAAGCTTTCTTT. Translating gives CASSAGQLNTEAFF.

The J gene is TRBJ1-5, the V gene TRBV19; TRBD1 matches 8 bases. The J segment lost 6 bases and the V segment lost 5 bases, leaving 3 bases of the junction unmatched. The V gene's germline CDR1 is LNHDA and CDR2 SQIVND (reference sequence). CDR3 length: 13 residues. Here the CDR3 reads CASSGTGPQPQHF. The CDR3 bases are TGTGCCAGTAGTGGGACAGGCCCTCAGCCCCAGCATTTT.

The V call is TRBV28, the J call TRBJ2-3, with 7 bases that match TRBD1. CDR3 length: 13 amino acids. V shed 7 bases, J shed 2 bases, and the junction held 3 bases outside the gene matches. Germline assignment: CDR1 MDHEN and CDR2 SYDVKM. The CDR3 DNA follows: TGTGCCAGCAAACAGGGGATCACAGATACGCAGTATTTT. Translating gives CASKQGITDTQYF. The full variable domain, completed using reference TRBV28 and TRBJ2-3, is DVKVTQSSRYLVKRTGEKVFLECVQDMDHENMFWYRQDPGLGLRLIYFSYDVKMKEKGDIPEGYSVSREKKERFSLILESASTNQTSMYLCASKQGITDTQYFGPGTRLTVL.

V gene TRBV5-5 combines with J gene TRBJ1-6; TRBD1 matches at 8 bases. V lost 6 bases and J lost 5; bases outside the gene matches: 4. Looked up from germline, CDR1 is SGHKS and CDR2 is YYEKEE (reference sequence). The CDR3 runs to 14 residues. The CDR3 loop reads CASTQGGHNSPLHF. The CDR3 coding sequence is TGTGCCAGCACACAGGGGGGGCATAATTCACCCCTCCACTTT.

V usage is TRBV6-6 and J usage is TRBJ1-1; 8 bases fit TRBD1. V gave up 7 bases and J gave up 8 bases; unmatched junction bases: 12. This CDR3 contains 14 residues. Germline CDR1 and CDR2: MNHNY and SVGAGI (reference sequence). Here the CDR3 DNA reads TGTGCCAGCAACCAAAAAGGACAGGGTTCGGAAGCTTTCTTT. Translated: CASNQKGQGSEAFF.

DNA for the CDR3: TGTGCCAGCAACGCCAGCTCAGGGTTTTACACAGATACGCAGTATTTT. Translating gives CASNASSGFYTDTQYF. The rearrangement joins TRBV9 to TRBJ2-3; tentatively, D is TRBD1 (5 bases). This CDR3 contains 16 residues. The V and J ends lost 6 bases and 2 bases respectively, with 19 bases between them. Germline V gene sequence: CDR1 SGDLS, CDR2 YYNGEE.

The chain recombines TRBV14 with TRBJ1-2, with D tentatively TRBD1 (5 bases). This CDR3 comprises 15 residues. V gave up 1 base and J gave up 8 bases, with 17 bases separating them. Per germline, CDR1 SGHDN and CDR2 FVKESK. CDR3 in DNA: TGTGCCAGCAGCCAAGTTTTGATTACCACAGGCGGCTACACCTTC. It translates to CASSQVLITTGGYTF.

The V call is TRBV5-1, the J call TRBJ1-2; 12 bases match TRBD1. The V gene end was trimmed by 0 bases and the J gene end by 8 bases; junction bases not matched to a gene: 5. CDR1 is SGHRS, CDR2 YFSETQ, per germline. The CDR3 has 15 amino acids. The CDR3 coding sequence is TGCGCCAGCAGCTTGGAGGGACAGGGGGCCCGAGGCTACACCTTC. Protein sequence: CASSLEGQGARGYTF.

The CDR3 DNA is TGTGCCAGCAGTACCCCCCCCGGGACAGGGAGACCAATAGCACATAATTCACCCCTCCACTTT. Translation: CASSTPPGTGRPIAHNSPLHF. The rearrangement uses TRBV27 and TRBJ1-6, with 9 bases identical to TRBD1. From germline, CDR1 is MNHEY and CDR2 SMNVEV (reference sequence). V lost 5 bases and J lost 5; bases outside the gene matches: 22. The CDR3 totals 21 residues.

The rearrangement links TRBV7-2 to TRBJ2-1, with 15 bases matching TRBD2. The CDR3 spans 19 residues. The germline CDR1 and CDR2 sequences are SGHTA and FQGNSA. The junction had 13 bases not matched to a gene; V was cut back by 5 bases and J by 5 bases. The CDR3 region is CASSRRRTSGGAKNNEQFF. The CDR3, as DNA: TGTGCCAGCAGCCGACGTCGGACTAGCGGGGGGGCGAAAAACAATGAGCAGTTCTTC.

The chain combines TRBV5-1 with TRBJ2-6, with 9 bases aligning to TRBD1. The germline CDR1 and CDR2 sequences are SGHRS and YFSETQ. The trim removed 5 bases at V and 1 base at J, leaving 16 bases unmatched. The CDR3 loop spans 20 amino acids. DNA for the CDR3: TGCGCCAGCAGTCAGACCCGGGACAGGGAAGAGACGTCTGGGGCCAACGTCCTGACTTTC. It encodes CASSQTRDREETSGANVLTF.

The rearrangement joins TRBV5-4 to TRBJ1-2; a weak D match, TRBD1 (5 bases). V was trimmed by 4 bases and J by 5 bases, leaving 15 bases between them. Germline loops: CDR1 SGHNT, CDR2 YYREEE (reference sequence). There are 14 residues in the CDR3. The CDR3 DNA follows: TGTGCCAGCAGCCAGTTCTCGGGGGATTATGGCTACACCTTC. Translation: CASSQFSGDYGYTF.

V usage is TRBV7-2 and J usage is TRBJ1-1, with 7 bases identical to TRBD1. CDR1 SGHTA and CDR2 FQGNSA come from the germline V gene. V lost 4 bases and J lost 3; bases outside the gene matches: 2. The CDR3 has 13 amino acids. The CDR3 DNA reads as TGTGCCAGCAGCTCCCAGGGGGACACTGAAGCTTTCTTT. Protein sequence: CASSSQGDTEAFF.

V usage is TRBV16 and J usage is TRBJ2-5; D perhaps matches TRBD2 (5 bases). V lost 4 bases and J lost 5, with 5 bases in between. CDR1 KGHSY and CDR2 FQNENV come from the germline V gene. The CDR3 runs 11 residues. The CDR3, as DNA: TGTGCCAGCAGCCGGAGGGAGACCCAGTACTTC. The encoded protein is CASSRRETQYF.

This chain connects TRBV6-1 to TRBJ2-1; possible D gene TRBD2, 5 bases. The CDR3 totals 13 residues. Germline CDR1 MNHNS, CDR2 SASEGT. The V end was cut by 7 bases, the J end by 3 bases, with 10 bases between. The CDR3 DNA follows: TGTGCCAGCACCAGGACTGGCTACAATGAGCAGTTCTTC. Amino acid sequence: CASTRTGYNEQFF.

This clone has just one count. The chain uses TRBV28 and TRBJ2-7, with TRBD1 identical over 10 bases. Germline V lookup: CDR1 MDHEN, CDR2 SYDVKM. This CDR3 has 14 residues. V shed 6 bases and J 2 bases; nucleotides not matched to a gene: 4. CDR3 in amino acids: CASRGQGRAYEQYF. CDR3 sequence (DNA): TGTGCCAGCAGGGGACAGGGGCGCGCCTACGAGCAGTACTTC.

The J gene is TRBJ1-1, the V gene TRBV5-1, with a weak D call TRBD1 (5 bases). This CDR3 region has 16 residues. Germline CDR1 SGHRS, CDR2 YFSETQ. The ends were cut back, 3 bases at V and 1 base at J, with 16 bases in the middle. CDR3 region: CASSSTAGTGNTEAFF. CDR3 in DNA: TGCGCCAGCAGCTCAACAGCCGGGACTGGGAACACTGAAGCTTTCTTT.